These 18 T cell receptor beta chains were sequenced from one sample in a study of response to subunit inactivated influenza vaccine. One entry per CDR3 protein results from TCRdb running MiXCR on the RT-PCR reads. This sample has about 780,000 distinct CDR3 sequences, with under 20% found just once. The input for sequencing was PBMCs from blood, taken around 5 days after vaccination. The receptors originated from a man aged 45-60 years who received an inactivated influenza vaccine.

The J gene is TRBJ2-3, the V gene TRBV29-1; D is unclear. CDR1 is SQVTM, CDR2 ANQGSEA, per germline. This CDR3 comprises 15 residues. The V end lost 2 bases, the J end lost 1 base, and 13 bases lay between the germline ends. The CDR3 coding sequence is TGCAGCGTTGAACCATCGTGGGCAGGCACAGATACGCAGTATTTT. This codes for CSVEPSWAGTDTQYF.

This chain uses TRBV7-2 with TRBJ1-1; D possibly corresponds to TRBD1 (6 bases). There are 14 residues in the CDR3. CDR1 and CDR2 from the germline V gene are SGHTA and FQGNSA. Trimming removed 0 bases at V and 9 bases at J, with 14 bases between. As DNA, the CDR3 is TGTGCCAGCAGCTTAGCCGGGGGGACACTGAAAGCTTTCTTT. Protein sequence: CASSLAGGTLKAFF.

The chain is built from TRBV18 and TRBJ2-7; D gene uncertain. V lost 3 bases and J 1 base, leaving 10 bases between the germline ends. The length of the CDR3 is 14 residues. Per the germline V gene, CDR1 is KGHSH and CDR2 is LQKENI. The CDR3 sequence: CASSPWTKSYEQYF. The CDR3 DNA reads TGTGCCAGCTCACCTTGGACGAAGTCCTACGAGCAGTACTTC.

This clonotype was seen more than once but under ten times. The J gene is TRBJ2-3, the V gene TRBV29-1, with 8 bases matching TRBD2. Germline V lookup: CDR1 SQVTM, CDR2 ANQGSEA. The CDR3 covers 14 residues. The ends lost 4 bases at V and 4 bases at J; junction bases unmatched: 7. The CDR3 reads CSVVAGGGSDTQYF. The CDR3 nucleotides are TGCAGCGTTGTTGCGGGAGGTGGGTCAGATACGCAGTATTTT.

This chain joins TRBV20-1 and TRBJ2-5, with D unresolved. CDR3 size: 15 residues. CDR1 DFQATT and CDR2 SNEGSKA come from the germline V gene (reference sequence). Trimming stripped 4 bases from V and 0 bases from J, with 15 bases between. For the CDR3, the DNA is TGCAGTGCTACCTCGGGTAGCAATCACCAAGAGACCCAGTACTTC. It is translated as CSATSGSNHQETQYF.

This chain links TRBV5-5 with TRBJ2-1; D unresolved. The CDR3 covers 12 residues. V was pared by 6 bases and J by 7 bases, with 11 bases between. The germline V gene has CDR1 SGHKS and CDR2 YYEKEE (reference sequence). The CDR3 protein is CASILGRNEQFF. As DNA, the CDR3 is TGTGCCAGCATCCTAGGACGGAATGAGCAGTTCTTC.

This chain joins TRBV5-1 and TRBJ2-3; no reliable D call. The germline CDR1 and CDR2 sequences are SGHRS and YFSETQ. CDR3 length equals 15 residues. The ends were cut back, 0 bases at V and 0 bases at J, with 8 bases in the middle. This CDR3 is CASSLDTSSTDTQYF. CDR3 nucleotide sequence: TGCGCCAGCAGCTTGGACACCAGCAGCACAGATACGCAGTATTTT.

This sequence joins TRBV11-1 and TRBJ2-5; possibly TRBD1 for D (6 bases). The ends were cut back, 0 bases at V and 1 base at J, with 9 bases in the middle. This CDR3 is built from 15 residues. CDR1 SGHAT and CDR2 FQDESV come from the germline V gene (reference sequence). The CDR3 region has the DNA TGTGCCAGCAGCTTAGCTGGGACAAGCCAAGAGACCCAGTACTTC. Residues: CASSLAGTSQETQYF.

The chain links TRBV11-1 to TRBJ2-1, with 11 positions matching TRBD2. The V and J ends lost 5 bases and 4 bases, in that order; junction bases with no gene match: 13. Germline CDR1 reads SGHAT; CDR2 reads FQDESV (reference sequence). CDR3 size: 18 residues. Written as DNA, the CDR3 is TGTGCCAGCAGCCTTTTGACTAGCGGGGTTTTTAAGTACAATGAGCAGTTCTTC. This encodes CASSLLTSGVFKYNEQFF.

V is TRBV28 and J is TRBJ2-7; possibly TRBD1 for D (5 bases). The CDR3 runs to 14 residues. Trimming took 2 bases from V and 1 from J, leaving 9 bases between them. CDR1 MDHEN and CDR2 SYDVKM come from the germline V gene. CDR3 in amino acids: CASSLHRRSYEQYF. For the CDR3, the DNA is TGTGCCAGCAGTTTACACAGGAGATCCTACGAGCAGTACTTC.

For this clonotype: The junction shows a germline mismatch at one end, possibly a read error. The chain recombines TRBV6-1 with TRBJ2-1; 8 bases are shared with TRBD2. Germline V CDR1 and CDR2: MNHNS, SASEGT. The CDR3 covers 16 residues. The CDR3 spells CSSSKTWASGYNEQFF. The CDR3 bases are TGTTCCAGCAGTAAAACCTGGGCTAGCGGGTACAATGAGCAGTTCTTC.

The chain employs TRBV28 and TRBJ2-7; 9 nucleotides align to TRBD1. Germline CDR1 MDHEN, CDR2 SYDVKM. J gave up 5 bases and V 7 bases, and 9 bases lay outside the gene matches. The CDR3 totals 14 residues. The DNA of the CDR3 is TGTGCCAGCAACAGGGACAGGGCAGTGGACGAGCAGTACTTC. Amino acid sequence: CASNRDRAVDEQYF.

V is TRBV12-3 or TRBV12-4 and J is TRBJ2-1, with D uncertain. The CDR3 totals 15 residues. The V end was cut by 1 base, the J end by 6 bases, with 13 bases between. The CDR3 region is CASSLDSTFGNEQFF. CDR3 DNA sequence: TGTGCCAGCAGTTTAGACTCTACCTTTGGCAATGAGCAGTTCTTC.

The chain uses TRBV25-1 and TRBJ2-7; D ambiguous. Germline V gene lookup returns CDR1 MGHDK and CDR2 SYGVNS. Deletions cut 1 base from V and 6 bases from J, with 10 bases between. There are 13 residues in the CDR3. The CDR3 DNA is TGTGCCAGCAGTGAATGTGTTAGCTGCGAGCAGTACTTC. This translates into CASSECVSCEQYF.

CDR3 nucleotide sequence: TGTGCCAGCAGCTTAGGCGGGGGGGCCCATCAGCCCCAGCATTTT. Translated: CASSLGGGAHQPQHF. The gene calls are TRBV7-2 and TRBJ1-5; the D gene is possibly TRBD1 (6 bases). Germline V gene lookup returns CDR1 SGHTA and CDR2 FQGNSA. This CDR3 is 15 amino acids long. With 1 base removed from V and 5 bases from J, the gap between germline ends came to 12 bases.

This clonotype was counted only a few times. This chain joins TRBV29-1 and TRBJ2-3; D may be TRBD1 (5 bases). Germline CDR1 SQVTM, CDR2 ANQGSEA. This CDR3 is 13 amino acids long. V was shortened by 3 bases and J by 0 bases, with 7 bases between the two germline ends. The CDR3 region is CSVDRQSTDTQYF. DNA of the CDR3: TGCAGCGTTGATAGACAGAGCACAGATACGCAGTATTTT.

This clonotype came up a few times. The chain uses TRBV7-6 and TRBJ1-2, with D perhaps matching TRBD1 (6 bases). Germline values: CDR1 SGHVS, CDR2 FNYEAQ. V was shortened by 5 bases and J by 2 bases, with 12 bases between the two germline ends. This CDR3 region has 14 residues. The CDR3 DNA sequence: TGTGCCAGCAGCCCACGGGGGGGCAACTATGGCTACACCTTC. Translating gives CASSPRGGNYGYTF. The full variable domain, completed using reference TRBV7-6 and TRBJ1-2, is GAGVSQSPRYKVTKRGQDVALRCDPISGHVSLYWYRQALGQGPEFLTYFNYEAQQDKSGLPNDRFSAERPEGSISTLTIQRTEQRDSAMYRCASSPRGGNYGYTFGSGTRLTVV.

This clonotype was seen more than once but under ten times. The rearrangement uses TRBV7-8 and TRBJ2-1, with TRBD2 matching 11 bases. This CDR3 is 18 amino acids long. Germline CDR1 is SGHVS and CDR2 is FQNEAQ. The V and J ends lost 5 bases and 0 bases, in that order; junction bases with no gene match: 9. The CDR3 sequence is CASSLTMTSGTSYNEQFF. DNA of the CDR3: TGTGCCAGCAGCCTTACAATGACTAGCGGGACCTCCTACAATGAGCAGTTCTTC.